This entry lists 17 T cell receptor beta chains sequenced from one sample in a study of cytomegalovirus exposure and HLA in healthy donors. Primers: 60 Vbeta forward and 13 Jbeta reverse. Assay: immunoSEQ multiplex PCR; the TCRdb copy retains only in-frame clones and omits some. Among roughly 190,000 clones listed, 81% were seen once. Sequences were obtained from PBMCs. The receptors were sampled from a man aged 18 to 30 in good health and CMV-seronegative.

The rearrangement links TRBV5-1 to TRBJ2-6; D remains ambiguous. CDR1 is SGHRS and CDR2 is YFSETQ in the germline V gene. The CDR3 sequence is 15 residues long. Trimming removed 3 bases at V and 0 bases at J, with 7 bases between. The DNA for the CDR3 is TGCGCCAGCAGCTCCTCAGGCTCTGGGGCCAACGTCCTGACTTTC. As protein: CASSSSGSGANVLTF.

The rearrangement uses TRBV19 and TRBJ2-5; 7 nucleotides align to TRBD1. Germline values: CDR1 LNHDA, CDR2 SQIVND (reference sequence). The CDR3 length is 14 residues. Trimming took 6 bases from V and 3 from J; bases not matched to a gene: 7. In DNA, the CDR3 is TGTGCCAGTAGCACCGCTGGGACAGAAGAGACCCAGTACTTC. As protein: CASSTAGTEETQYF. Filled out from reference TRBV19 and TRBJ2-5, the complete variable domain reads DGGITQSPKYLFRKEGQNVTLSCEQNLNHDAMYWYRQDPGQGLRLIYYSQIVNDFQKGDIAEGYSVSREKKESFPLTVTSAQKNPTAFYLCASSTAGTEETQYFGPGTRLLVL.

The chain employs TRBV6-1 and TRBJ1-5; TRBD1 matches at 8 bases. The CDR3 sequence is 14 residues long. Trimming cost V 7 bases and J 4 bases; bases outside gene matches: 6. CDR1 is MNHNS, CDR2 SASEGT, per germline. CDR3 sequence reads: CASNGQGGNQPQHF. The CDR3 DNA sequence: TGTGCCAGCAATGGACAGGGAGGGAATCAGCCCCAGCATTTT.

This rearrangement joins TRBV11-2 to TRBJ1-6; maybe TRBD1 (5 bases). The CDR3 has 16 residues. The germline V gene encodes CDR1 SGHAT and CDR2 FQNNGV. V lost 1 base, J lost 10 bases, and 17 bases lay in between. CDR3 residues: CASSLALRGGMSPLHF. The CDR3, as DNA: TGTGCCAGCAGCTTAGCCTTAAGGGGAGGAATGTCACCCCTCCACTTT.

The chain combines TRBV27 with TRBJ1-1, with a tentative D call TRBD1 (5 bases). Germline lookup yields CDR1 MNHEY and CDR2 SMNVEV (reference sequence). The CDR3 spans 15 residues. Trimming left V 4 bases short and J 1 base short, with 13 bases between. The CDR3 spells CASSYGAGSNTEAFF. The CDR3 DNA sequence: TGTGCCAGCAGTTACGGGGCGGGATCGAACACTGAAGCTTTCTTT.

This chain connects TRBV11-3 to TRBJ2-2; D possibly corresponds to TRBD2 (6 bases). The germline CDR1 and CDR2 sequences are SGHNT and YENEEA. The ends were cut back, 5 bases at V and 1 base at J, with 11 bases in the middle. The CDR3 covers 15 residues. Here the CDR3 reads CASSLGTVNTGELFF. The CDR3 DNA reads as TGTGCCAGCAGCCTAGGGACTGTGAACACCGGGGAGCTGTTTTTT. Full variable domain (missing parts from reference TRBV11-3 and TRBJ2-2): EAGVVQSPRYKIIEKKQPVAFWCNPISGHNTLYWYLQNLGQGPELLIRYENEEAVDDSQLPKDRFSAERLKGVDSTLKIQPAELGDSAVYLCASSLGTVNTGELFFGEGSRLTVL.

In this sample, this clone turned up a few times. The V call is TRBV11-1, the J call TRBJ1-1, with 9 positions matching TRBD1. In germline, CDR1 is SGHAT, CDR2 FQDESV (reference sequence). The CDR3 contains 15 residues. V lost 5 bases and J lost 3; bases outside the gene matches: 7. CDR3 DNA sequence: TGTGCCAGCAGCCTATCGACAGGGGGTTACACTGAAGCTTTCTTT. Protein product: CASSLSTGGYTEAFF.

The rearrangement uses TRBV9 and TRBJ2-1; TRBD2 is a possible D gene (5 bases). Germline loops: CDR1 SGDLS, CDR2 YYNGEE. CDR3 size: 18 residues. With 0 bases removed from V and 0 bases from J, the gap between germline ends came to 16 bases. The CDR3 nucleotides read TGTGCCAGCAGCGTAGGGAGTAGCGAAACCTACTCCTACAATGAGCAGTTCTTC. Amino acid sequence: CASSVGSSETYSYNEQFF.

The CDR3 here is CASSPRGGGNTGELFF. In DNA form, the CDR3 reads TGTGCCAGCAGCCCCCGAGGCGGGGGGAACACCGGGGAGCTGTTTTTT. The rearrangement joins TRBV16 to TRBJ2-2, with 7 bases fitting TRBD2. Germline CDR1 KGHSY, CDR2 FQNENV. The CDR3 loop spans 16 amino acids. J lost 1 base, V lost 4 bases, and 6 bases had no gene match.

The chain carries TRBV19 and TRBJ2-1; D perhaps matches TRBD2 (6 bases). This CDR3 has 13 residues. Trimming pared 3 bases from V and 9 bases from J, leaving 12 bases between. CDR1 is LNHDA, CDR2 SQIVND, per germline (reference sequence). As DNA, the CDR3 is TGTGCCAGTAGTATGGCTAGCGTTGGTGAGCAGTTCTTC. It translates to CASSMASVGEQFF.

This clone was seen a handful of times. The rearrangement joins TRBV19 to TRBJ1-2, with TRBD1 matching 8 bases. Germline CDR1 and CDR2: LNHDA and SQIVND (reference sequence). With 3 bases clipped from V and 10 bases from J, the junction kept 7 bases outside the gene matches. The CDR3 length is 13 residues. Here the CDR3 DNA reads TGTGCCAGTAGTATGCGGCAGGGGGCCTCCTACACCTTC. It translates to CASSMRQGASYTF.

The chain combines TRBV5-6 with TRBJ2-3; 9 bases are shared with TRBD2. The CDR3 spans 15 residues. Germline V CDR1 and CDR2: SGHDT, YYEEEE. V shed 2 bases, J shed 4 bases, and the junction held 5 bases outside the gene matches. CDR3 protein: CASSLRSGRSDTQYF. The CDR3, as DNA: TGTGCCAGCAGCTTAAGAAGCGGGAGGTCAGATACGCAGTATTTT.

This chain links TRBV7-2 with TRBJ2-5; 8 nucleotides align to TRBD1. The CDR3 is 16 amino acids. Germline CDR1 reads SGHTA; CDR2 reads FQGNSA. The junction had 8 bases not matched to a gene; V was cut back by 5 bases and J by 0 bases. The CDR3 loop reads CASSPGGKGYQETQYF. In nucleotides, the CDR3 is TGTGCCAGCAGCCCAGGGGGCAAGGGGTACCAAGAGACCCAGTACTTC.

The V and J genes are TRBV7-9 and TRBJ1-1, with D possibly TRBD1 on 5 matching bases. Germline CDR1 and CDR2: SEHNR and FQNEAQ (reference sequence). V was cut by 1 base and J by 0 bases, with 9 bases left in between. The length of the CDR3 is 15 residues. The chain's CDR3 is CASSLGGGMNTEAFF. CDR3 bases: TGTGCCAGCAGCTTAGGTGGGGGGATGAACACTGAAGCTTTCTTT.

The genes are TRBV5-1 and TRBJ1-4; D gene ambiguous. The CDR3 covers 15 residues. V dropped 4 bases and J dropped 6 bases, with 16 bases sitting between them. In germline, CDR1 is SGHRS, CDR2 YFSETQ. For the CDR3, the DNA is TGCGCCAGCAGCGGTACTGGAGACCGCTATGAAAAACTGTTTTTT. Translated, it gives CASSGTGDRYEKLFF.

This rearrangement joins TRBV19 to TRBJ2-7; TRBD1 agrees at 10 bases. V was clipped by 5 bases and J by 6 bases; unmatched bases: 10. Germline-derived CDR1 and CDR2 are LNHDA and SQIVND (reference sequence). CDR3 size: 15 residues. In DNA, the CDR3 is TGTGCCAGTAGTCTGTACGGGACAGGGGTATCCGAGCAGTACTTC. This codes for CASSLYGTGVSEQYF.

As to this clone: The same CDR3 arises from other DNA sequences in this sample as well. The chain has TRBV7-8 and TRBJ1-4, with D perhaps TRBD1 (5 bases). The CDR3 is made up of 15 amino acids. The germline gives CDR1 SGHVS, CDR2 FQNEAQ. Trimming pared 4 bases from V and 3 bases from J, leaving 12 bases between. The CDR3 region is CASSSSGTPNEKLFF. CDR3 in DNA: TGTGCCAGCAGCTCCTCAGGGACTCCTAATGAAAAACTGTTTTTT.